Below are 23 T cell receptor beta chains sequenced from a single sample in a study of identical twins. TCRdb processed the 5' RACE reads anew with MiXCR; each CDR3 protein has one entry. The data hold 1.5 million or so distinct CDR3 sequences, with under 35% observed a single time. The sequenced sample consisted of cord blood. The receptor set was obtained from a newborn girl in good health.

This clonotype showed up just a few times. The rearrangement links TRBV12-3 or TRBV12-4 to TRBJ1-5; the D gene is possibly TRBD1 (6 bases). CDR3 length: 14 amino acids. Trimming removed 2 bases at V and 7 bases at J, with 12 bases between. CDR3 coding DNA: TGTGCCAGCAGTTTATCAGGGGAAAGACAGCCCCAGCATTTT. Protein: CASSLSGERQPQHF.

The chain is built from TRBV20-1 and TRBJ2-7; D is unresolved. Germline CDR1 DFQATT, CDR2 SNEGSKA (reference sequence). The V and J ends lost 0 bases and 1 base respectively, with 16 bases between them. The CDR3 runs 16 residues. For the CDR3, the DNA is TGCAGTGCTAGAGATCCCGCCGCTACCAGGTCCTACGAGCAGTACTTC. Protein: CSARDPAATRSYEQYF.

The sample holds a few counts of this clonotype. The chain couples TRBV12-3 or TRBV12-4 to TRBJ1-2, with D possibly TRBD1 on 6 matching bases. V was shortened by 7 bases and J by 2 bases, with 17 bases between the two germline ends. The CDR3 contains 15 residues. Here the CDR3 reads CASNNRDILNYGYTF. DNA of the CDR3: TGTGCCAGCAACAACCGGGACATCCTAAACTATGGCTACACCTTC.

In DNA form, the CDR3 reads TGTGCCAGCAGTGTAGGCGTGCGGGGGGCCGGAGAGACCCAGTACTTC. Residues: CASSVGVRGAGETQYF. J is TRBJ2-5 and V is TRBV2, with 8 nucleotides matching TRBD2. The CDR3 is 16 residues long. V lost 4 bases, J lost 4 bases, and 11 bases stayed unmatched. The germline V gene encodes CDR1 SNHLY and CDR2 FYNNEI.

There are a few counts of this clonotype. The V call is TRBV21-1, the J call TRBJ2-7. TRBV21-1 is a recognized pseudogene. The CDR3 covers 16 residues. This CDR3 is CASSKTGFRGTYEQYF. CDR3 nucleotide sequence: TGTGCCAGCAGCAAAACTGGGTTTCGGGGCACCTACGAGCAGTACTTC.

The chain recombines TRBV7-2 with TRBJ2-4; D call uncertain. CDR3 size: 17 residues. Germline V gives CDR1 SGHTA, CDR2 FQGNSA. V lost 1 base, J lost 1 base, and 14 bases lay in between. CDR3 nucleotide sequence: TGTGCCAGCAGCTTAGGAGCCAATCTGAGGGCCAAAAACATTCAGTACTTC. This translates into CASSLGANLRAKNIQYF.

The CDR3, as DNA: TGTGCCAGCAGCCAAATCGGCAGTCTCTCCTACGAGCAGTACTTC. Protein sequence: CASSQIGSLSYEQYF. The chain links TRBV3-1 to TRBJ2-7, with D hard to call. Trimming removed 2 bases from V and 0 bases from J, with 11 bases in between. CDR1 is LGHDT and CDR2 is YNNKEL in the germline V gene (reference sequence). The CDR3 runs to 15 residues.

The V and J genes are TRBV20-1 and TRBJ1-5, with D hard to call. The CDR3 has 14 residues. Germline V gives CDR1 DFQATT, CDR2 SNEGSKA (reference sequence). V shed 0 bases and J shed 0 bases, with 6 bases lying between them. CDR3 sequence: CSARDGGSNQPQHF. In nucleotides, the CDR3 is TGCAGTGCTAGAGATGGCGGTAGCAATCAGCCCCAGCATTTT.

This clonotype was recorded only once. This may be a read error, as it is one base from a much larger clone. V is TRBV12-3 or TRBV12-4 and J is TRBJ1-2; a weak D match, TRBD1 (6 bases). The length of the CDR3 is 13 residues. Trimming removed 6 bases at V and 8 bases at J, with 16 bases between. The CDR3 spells CASSLDRLGGYTF. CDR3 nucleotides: TGTGCCAGCAGCCTAGACAGGTTAGGCGGCTACACCTTC.

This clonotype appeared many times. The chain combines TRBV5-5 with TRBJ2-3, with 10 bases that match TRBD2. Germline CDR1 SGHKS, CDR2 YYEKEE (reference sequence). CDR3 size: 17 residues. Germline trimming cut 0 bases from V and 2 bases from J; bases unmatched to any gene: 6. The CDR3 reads CASSLGTSGSYTDTQYF. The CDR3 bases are TGTGCCAGCAGCTTGGGGACTAGCGGATCCTACACAGATACGCAGTATTTT.

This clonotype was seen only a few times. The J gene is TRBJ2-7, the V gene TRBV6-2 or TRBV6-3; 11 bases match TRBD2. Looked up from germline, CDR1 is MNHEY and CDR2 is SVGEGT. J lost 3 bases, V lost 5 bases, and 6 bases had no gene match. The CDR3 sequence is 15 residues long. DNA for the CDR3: TGTGCCAGCAGTATTGGTAGCGGGAGGGTCTACGAGCAGTACTTC. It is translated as CASSIGSGRVYEQYF.

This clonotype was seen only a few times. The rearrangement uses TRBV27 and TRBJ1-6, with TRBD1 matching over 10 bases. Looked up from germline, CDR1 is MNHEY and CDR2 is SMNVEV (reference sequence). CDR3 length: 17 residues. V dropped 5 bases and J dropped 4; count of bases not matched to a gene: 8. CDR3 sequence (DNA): TGTGCCAGCAGTCCCACGAAGGACAGGGGGTATAATTCACCCCTCCACTTT. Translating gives CASSPTKDRGYNSPLHF.

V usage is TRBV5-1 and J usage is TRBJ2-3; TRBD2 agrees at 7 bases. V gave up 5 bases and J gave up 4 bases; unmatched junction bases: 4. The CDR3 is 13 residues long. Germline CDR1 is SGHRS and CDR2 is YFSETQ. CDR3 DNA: TGCGCCAGCAGTTTCACTAGCGCAGATACGCAGTATTTT. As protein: CASSFTSADTQYF.

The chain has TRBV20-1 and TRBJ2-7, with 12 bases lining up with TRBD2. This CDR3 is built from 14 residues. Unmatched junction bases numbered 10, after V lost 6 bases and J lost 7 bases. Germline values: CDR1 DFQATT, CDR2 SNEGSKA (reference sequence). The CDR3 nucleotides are TGCAGTGCCCCTCCTAGCGGGAGGGAAAAGGAGCAGTACTTC. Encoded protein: CSAPPSGREKEQYF.

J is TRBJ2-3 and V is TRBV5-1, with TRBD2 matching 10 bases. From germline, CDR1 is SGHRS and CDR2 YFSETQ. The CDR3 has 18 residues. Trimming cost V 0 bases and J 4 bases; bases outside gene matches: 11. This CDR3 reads CASSLVLMLAGEPDTQYF. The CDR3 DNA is TGCGCCAGCAGCTTGGTTTTAATGCTAGCGGGAGAACCAGATACGCAGTATTTT.

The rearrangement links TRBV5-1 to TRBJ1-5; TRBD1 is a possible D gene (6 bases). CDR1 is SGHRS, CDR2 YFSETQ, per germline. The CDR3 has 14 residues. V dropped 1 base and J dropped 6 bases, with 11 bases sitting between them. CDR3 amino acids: CASSLSGDVQPQHF. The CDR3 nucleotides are TGCGCCAGCAGCTTGTCAGGGGACGTTCAGCCCCAGCATTTT.

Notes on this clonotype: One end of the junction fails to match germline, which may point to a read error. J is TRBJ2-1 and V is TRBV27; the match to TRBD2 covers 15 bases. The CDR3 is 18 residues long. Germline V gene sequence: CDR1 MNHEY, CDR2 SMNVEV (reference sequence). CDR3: CASSPWTSGGAYYNEQVF. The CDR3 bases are TGTGCCAGCAGTCCGTGGACTAGCGGGGGGGCATACTACAATGAGCAGGTCTTC.

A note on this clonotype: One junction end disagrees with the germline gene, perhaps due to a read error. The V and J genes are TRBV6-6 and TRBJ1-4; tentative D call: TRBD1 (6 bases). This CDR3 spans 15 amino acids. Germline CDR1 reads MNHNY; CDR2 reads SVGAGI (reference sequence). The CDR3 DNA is TGTGCTAGCAGTTATACAGGGAGCTCTAATGAAAAACTGTTTTTT. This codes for CASSYTGSSNEKLFF.

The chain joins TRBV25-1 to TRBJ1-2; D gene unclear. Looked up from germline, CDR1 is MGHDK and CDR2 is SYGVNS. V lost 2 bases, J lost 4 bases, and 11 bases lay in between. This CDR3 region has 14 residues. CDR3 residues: CASSEDKAPYGYTF. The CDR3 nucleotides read TGTGCCAGCAGTGAAGATAAGGCACCCTATGGCTACACCTTC.

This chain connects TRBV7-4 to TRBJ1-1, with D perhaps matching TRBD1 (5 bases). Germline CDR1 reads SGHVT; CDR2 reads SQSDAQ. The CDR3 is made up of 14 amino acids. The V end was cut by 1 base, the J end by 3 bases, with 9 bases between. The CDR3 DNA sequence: TGTGCCAGCAGCTTAGAGCCAGGGTACACTGAAGCTTTCTTT. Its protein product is CASSLEPGYTEAFF.

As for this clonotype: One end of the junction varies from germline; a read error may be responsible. This chain's CDR3 is CASSRPGTVQRGGLSSYNGQFF. The DNA of the CDR3 is TGTGCCAGCAGCCGACCGGGGACCGTCCAGCGGGGGGGCCTAAGCTCCTACAATGGGCAGTTCTTC. The rearrangement uses TRBV11-2 and TRBJ2-1, with 10 bases that match TRBD2. CDR3 length: 22 residues. Germline values: CDR1 SGHAT, CDR2 FQNNGV.

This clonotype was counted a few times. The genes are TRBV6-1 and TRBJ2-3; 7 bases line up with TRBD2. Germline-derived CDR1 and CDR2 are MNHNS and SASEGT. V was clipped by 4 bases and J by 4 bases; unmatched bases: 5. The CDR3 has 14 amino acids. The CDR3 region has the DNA TGTGCCAGCAGTGCACTAGCGCTGGCAGATACGCAGTATTTT. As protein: CASSALALADTQYF.

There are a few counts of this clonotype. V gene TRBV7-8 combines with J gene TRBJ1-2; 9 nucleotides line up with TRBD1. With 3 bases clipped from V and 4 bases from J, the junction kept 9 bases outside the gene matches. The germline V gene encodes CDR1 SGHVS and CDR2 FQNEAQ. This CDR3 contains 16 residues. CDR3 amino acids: CASSFSMTGGTYGYTF. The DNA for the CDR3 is TGTGCCAGCAGCTTTTCGATGACAGGGGGAACCTATGGCTACACCTTC.